The present T cell receptor (beta chain) was sequenced within a study of cytomegalovirus exposure and HLA in healthy donors. The germline gives CDR1 SGHDN, CDR2 FVKESK. V lost 2 bases and J 4 bases, leaving 8 bases between the germline ends. This CDR3 region has 13 residues. As for this clone: What it binds is unknown.

Method: immunoSEQ multiplex PCR; TCRdb's copy keeps in-frame clones and lacks some. Of more than 200,000 clones in the sample, roughly 87% are singletons; the top ten hold 3% to 3.5%. General observations from the study: First-cohort TCR clusters were later found to tend to co-occur in the roughly 130 validation repertoires.

Specimen: PBMCs. The sequence was obtained from a woman aged 25 to 39 in good health and CMV-seronegative. The J gene is TRBJ1-2, the V gene TRBV14, with D tentatively TRBD1 (6 bases). Written as DNA, the CDR3 is TGTGCCAGCAGCCAACAGGGGACCTATGGCTACACCTTC. Its protein is CASSQQGTYGYTF. The full variable domain, completed using reference TRBV14 and TRBJ1-2, is EAGVTQFPSHSVIEKGQTVTLRCDPISGHDNLYWYRRVMGKEIKFLLHFVKESKQDESGMPNNRFLAERTGGTYSTLKVQPAELEDSGVYFCASSQQGTYGYTFGSGTRLTVV.